This T cell receptor (beta chain) is from a study of T cells in tuberculosis. A note on this clone: Its cognate antigen is unknown.

Overall study results and limits: Smaller distances to GMM-specific TCRs suggested their expansion in active tuberculosis.

Sequenced by immunoSEQ multiplex PCR; TCRdb stores in-frame clones only, minus some. The sample yields roughly 34,000 clones, around 97% seen once. Germline loops: CDR1 SEHNR, CDR2 FQNEAQ (reference sequence). Trimming cost V 1 base and J 5 bases, with 9 bases left between them. The CDR3 length is 14 residues. The sequenced sample consisted of PBMCs. The receptor comes from a donor between 10 and 35 years old with latent tuberculosis or without tuberculosis infection. The gene calls are TRBV7-9 and TRBJ2-1, with D uncertain. CDR3 DNA sequence: TGTGCCAGCAGCTTAGGTACAGTCAACAATGAGCAGTTCTTC. This sequence encodes CASSLGTVNNEQFF.